This T cell receptor (beta chain) was sequenced for a study of cytomegalovirus exposure and HLA in healthy donors. PCR employed 60 Vbeta and 13 Jbeta primers. The protocol was immunoSEQ multiplex PCR, while the TCRdb copy is restricted to in-frame clones and leaves out a portion. This sample has about 140,000 clones, with approximately 57% found just once. V lost 4 bases and J lost 3, with 12 bases in between. The V gene's germline CDR1 is MNHEY and CDR2 SMNVEV (reference sequence). The CDR3 runs to 15 residues. The receptor comes from a male donor in good health and CMV-seronegative. Sequenced material: PBMCs. This chain uses TRBV27 with TRBJ1-4; no firm D call. The CDR3 reads CASSSTGSPNEKLFF. CDR3 bases: TGTGCCAGCAGTTCCACCGGGTCGCCTAATGAAAAACTGTTTTTT.